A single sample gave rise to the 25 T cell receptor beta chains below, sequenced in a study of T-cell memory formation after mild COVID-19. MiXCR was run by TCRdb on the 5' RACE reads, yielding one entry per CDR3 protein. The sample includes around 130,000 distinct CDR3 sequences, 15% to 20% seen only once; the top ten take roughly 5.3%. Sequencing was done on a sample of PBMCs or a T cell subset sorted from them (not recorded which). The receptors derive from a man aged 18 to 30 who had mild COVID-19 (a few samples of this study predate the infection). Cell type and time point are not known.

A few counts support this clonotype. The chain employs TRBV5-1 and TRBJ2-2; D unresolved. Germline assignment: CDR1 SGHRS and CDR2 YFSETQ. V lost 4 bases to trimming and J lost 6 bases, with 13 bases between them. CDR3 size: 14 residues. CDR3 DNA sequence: TGCGCCAGCAGCCCGCCACGGGCCGCCGGGGAGCTGTTTTTT. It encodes CASSPPRAAGELFF.

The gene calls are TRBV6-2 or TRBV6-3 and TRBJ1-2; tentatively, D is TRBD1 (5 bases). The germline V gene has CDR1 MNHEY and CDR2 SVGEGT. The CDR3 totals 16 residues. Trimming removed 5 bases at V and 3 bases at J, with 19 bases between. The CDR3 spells CASSPPSQTVYYGYTF. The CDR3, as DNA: TGTGCCAGCAGTCCACCATCACAGACAGTCTACTATGGCTACACCTTC.

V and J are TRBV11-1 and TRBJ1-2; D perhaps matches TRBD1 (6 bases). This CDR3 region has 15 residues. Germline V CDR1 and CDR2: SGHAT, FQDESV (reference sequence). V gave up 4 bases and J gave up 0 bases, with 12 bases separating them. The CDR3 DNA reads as TGTGCCAGCAGCTCCCTCAGGGACACTAACTATGGCTACACCTTC. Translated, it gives CASSSLRDTNYGYTF.

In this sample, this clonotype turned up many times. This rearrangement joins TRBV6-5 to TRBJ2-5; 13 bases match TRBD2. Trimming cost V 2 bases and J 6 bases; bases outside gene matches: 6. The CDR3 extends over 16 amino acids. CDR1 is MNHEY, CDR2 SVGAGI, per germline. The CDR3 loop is CASSYTGLAGPQTQYF. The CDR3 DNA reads TGTGCCAGCAGTTACACGGGACTAGCGGGACCACAGACCCAGTACTTC.

The CDR3 loop reads CSVRQLMNTEAFF. The DNA for the CDR3 is TGCAGCGTCCGACAGTTAATGAACACTGAAGCTTTCTTT. The J gene is TRBJ1-1, the V gene TRBV29-1; D perhaps matches TRBD1 (5 bases). V lost 6 bases, J lost 0 bases, and 11 bases lay in between. Germline CDR1 SQVTM, CDR2 ANQGSEA. CDR3 length equals 13 residues.

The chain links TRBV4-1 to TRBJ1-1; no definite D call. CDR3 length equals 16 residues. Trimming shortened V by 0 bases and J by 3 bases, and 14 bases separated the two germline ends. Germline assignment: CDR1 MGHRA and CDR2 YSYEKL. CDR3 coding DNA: TGCGCCAGCAGCCAAGACCGGTCCGGGAGATACACTGAAGCTTTCTTT. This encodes CASSQDRSGRYTEAFF.

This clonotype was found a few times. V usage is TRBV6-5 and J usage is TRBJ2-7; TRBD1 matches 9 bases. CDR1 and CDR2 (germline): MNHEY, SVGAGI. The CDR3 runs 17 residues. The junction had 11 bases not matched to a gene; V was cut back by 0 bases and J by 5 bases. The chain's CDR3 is CASSYSRGGQGANEQYF. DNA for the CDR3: TGTGCCAGCAGTTACTCGAGAGGGGGACAGGGAGCAAACGAGCAGTACTTC.

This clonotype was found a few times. The CDR3 DNA sequence: TGTGCCAGCAGTCCAGGGGTTACCTATGGCTACACCTTC. Protein sequence: CASSPGVTYGYTF. The V and J genes are TRBV7-2 and TRBJ1-2, with D possibly matching TRBD1 (6 bases). From germline, CDR1 is SGHTA and CDR2 FQGNSA. The CDR3 has 13 amino acids. V gave up 6 bases and J gave up 4 bases, with 12 bases separating them.

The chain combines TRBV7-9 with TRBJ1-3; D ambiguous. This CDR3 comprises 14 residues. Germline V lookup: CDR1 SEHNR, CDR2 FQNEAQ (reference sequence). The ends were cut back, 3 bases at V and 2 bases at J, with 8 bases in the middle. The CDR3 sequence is CASSFPGAGNTIYF. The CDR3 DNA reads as TGTGCCAGCAGCTTTCCGGGTGCTGGAAACACCATATATTTT.

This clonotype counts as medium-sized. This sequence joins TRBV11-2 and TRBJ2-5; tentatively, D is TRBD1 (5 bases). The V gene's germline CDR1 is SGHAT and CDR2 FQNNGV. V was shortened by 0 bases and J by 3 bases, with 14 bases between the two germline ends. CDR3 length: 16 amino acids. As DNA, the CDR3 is TGTGCCAGCAGCTTAGATAATAGGGCCAGGGAAGAGACCCAGTACTTC. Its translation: CASSLDNRAREETQYF.

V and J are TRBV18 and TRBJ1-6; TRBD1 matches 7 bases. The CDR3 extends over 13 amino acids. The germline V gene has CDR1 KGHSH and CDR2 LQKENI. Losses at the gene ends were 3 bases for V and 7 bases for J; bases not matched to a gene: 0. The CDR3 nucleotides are TGTGCCAGCTCACCGACAGGGAATTCACCCCTCCACTTT. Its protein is CASSPTGNSPLHF.

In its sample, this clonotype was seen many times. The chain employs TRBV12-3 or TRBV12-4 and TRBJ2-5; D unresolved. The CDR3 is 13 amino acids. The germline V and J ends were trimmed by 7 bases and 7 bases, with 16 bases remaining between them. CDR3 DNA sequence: TGTGCCAGCATCCCCCCGGGCTCTGGGACCCAGTACTTC. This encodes CASIPPGSGTQYF.

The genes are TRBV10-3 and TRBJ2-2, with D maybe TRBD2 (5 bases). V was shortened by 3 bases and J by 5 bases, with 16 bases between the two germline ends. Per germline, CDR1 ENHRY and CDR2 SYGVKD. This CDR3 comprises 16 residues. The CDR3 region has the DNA TGTGCCATCAGTGATCGAGGTGGAGAGGGTACCGGGGAGCTGTTTTTT. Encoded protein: CAISDRGGEGTGELFF.

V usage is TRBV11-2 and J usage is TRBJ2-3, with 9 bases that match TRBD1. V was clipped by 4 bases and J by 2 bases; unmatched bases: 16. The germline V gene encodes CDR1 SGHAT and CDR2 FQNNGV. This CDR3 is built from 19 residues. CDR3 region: CASSSTGPAGDRATDTQYF. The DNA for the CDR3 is TGTGCCAGCAGCTCAACTGGCCCGGCTGGGGACAGGGCCACAGATACGCAGTATTTT. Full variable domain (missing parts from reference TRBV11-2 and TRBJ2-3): EAGVAQSPRYKIIEKRQSVAFWCNPISGHATLYWYQQILGQGPKLLIQFQNNGVVDDSQLPKDRFSAERLKGVDSTLKIQPAKLEDSAVYLCASSSTGPAGDRATDTQYFGPGTRLTVL.

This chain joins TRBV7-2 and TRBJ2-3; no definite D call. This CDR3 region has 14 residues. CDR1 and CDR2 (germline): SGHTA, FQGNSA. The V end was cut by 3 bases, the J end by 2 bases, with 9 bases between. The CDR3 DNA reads TGTGCCAGCAGCTTGAGCAGAACCACAGATACGCAGTATTTT. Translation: CASSLSRTTDTQYF.

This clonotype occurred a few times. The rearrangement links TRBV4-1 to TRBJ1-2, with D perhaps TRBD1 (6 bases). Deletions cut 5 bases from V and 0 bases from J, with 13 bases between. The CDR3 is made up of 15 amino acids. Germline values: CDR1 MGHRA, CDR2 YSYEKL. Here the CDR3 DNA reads TGCGCCAGCAGCGCCGGGACACAGACTAACTATGGCTACACCTTC. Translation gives CASSAGTQTNYGYTF.

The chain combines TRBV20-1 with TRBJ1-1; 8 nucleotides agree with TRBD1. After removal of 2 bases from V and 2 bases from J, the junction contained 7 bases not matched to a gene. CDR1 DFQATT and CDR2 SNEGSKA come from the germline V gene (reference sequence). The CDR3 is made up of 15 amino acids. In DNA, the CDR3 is TGCAGTGCTAGAACGCAGGGACAGGCTAACACTGAAGCTTTCTTT. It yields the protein CSARTQGQANTEAFF.

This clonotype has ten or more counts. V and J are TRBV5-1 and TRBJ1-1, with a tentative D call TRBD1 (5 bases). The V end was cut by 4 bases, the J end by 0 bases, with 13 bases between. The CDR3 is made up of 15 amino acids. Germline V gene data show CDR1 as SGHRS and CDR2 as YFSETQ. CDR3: CASSPLTALNTEAFF. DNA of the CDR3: TGCGCCAGCAGCCCTTTGACAGCCTTGAACACTGAAGCTTTCTTT. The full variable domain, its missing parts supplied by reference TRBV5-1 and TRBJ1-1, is KAGVTQTPRYLIKTRGQQVTLSCSPISGHRSVSWYQQTPGQGLQFLFEYFSETQRNKGNFPGRFSGRQFSNSRSEMNVSTLELGDSALYLCASSPLTALNTEAFFGQGTRLTVV.

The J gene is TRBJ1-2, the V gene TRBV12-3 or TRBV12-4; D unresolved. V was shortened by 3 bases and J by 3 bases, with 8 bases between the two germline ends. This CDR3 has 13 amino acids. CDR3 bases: TGTGCCAGCAGTTTTAGTGTGGACTATGGCTACACCTTC. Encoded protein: CASSFSVDYGYTF.

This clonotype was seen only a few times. CDR3 sequence (DNA): TGTGCCAGCTCACCACCTAACCCAGAAGGGACTGAAGCTTTCTTT. It encodes CASSPPNPEGTEAFF. This chain connects TRBV18 to TRBJ1-1; D is unclear. Germline values: CDR1 KGHSH, CDR2 LQKENI. V was pared by 0 bases and J by 5 bases, with 13 bases between. The CDR3 contains 15 residues.

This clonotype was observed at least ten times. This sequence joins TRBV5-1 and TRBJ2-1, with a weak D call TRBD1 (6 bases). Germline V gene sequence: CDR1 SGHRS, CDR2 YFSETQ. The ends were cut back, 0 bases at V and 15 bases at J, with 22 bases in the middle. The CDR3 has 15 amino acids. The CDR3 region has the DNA TGCGCCAGCAGCTTGGTTCAGGGGTCTGTTGGGTGGTCGTTCTTC. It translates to CASSLVQGSVGWSFF.

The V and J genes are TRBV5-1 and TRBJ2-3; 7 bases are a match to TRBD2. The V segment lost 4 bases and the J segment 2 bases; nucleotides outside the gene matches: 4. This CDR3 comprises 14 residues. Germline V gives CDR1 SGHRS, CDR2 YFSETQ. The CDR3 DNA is TGCGCCAGCAGCCCGGGGACTAACACAGATACGCAGTATTTT. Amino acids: CASSPGTNTDTQYF.

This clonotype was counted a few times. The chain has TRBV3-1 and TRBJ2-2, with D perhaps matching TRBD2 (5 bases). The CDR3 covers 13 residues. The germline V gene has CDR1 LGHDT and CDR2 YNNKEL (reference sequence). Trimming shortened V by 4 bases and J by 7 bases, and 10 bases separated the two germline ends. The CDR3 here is CASSLLGNGELFF. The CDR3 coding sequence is TGTGCCAGCAGCCTACTCGGGAACGGGGAGCTGTTTTTT.

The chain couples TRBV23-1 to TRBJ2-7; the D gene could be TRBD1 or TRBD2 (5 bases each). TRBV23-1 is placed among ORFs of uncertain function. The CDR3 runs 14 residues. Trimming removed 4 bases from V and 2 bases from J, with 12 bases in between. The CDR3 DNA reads TGCGCCAGCAGTCCCTGTGAGGGGACCTACGAGCAGTACTTC. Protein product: CASSPCEGTYEQYF.

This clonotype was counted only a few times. The CDR3 DNA reads as TGTGCCAGCAGTGGCGGGGGGCAGAATGAGCAGTTCTTC. Translated, it gives CASSGGGQNEQFF. The chain employs TRBV2 and TRBJ2-1; 8 bases agree with TRBD2. The junction had 3 bases not matched to a gene; V was cut back by 4 bases and J by 7 bases. Germline CDR1 reads SNHLY; CDR2 reads FYNNEI. CDR3 length equals 13 residues.